This TCR beta chain was captured by sequencing in a study of blood T cell repertoires in COVID-19. The wider study: Samples representing acute and convalescent COVID-19 were sourced from the United States, Italy and Spain. Sample material is recorded as cDNA or gDNA derived from T cells, B-cell-depleted T cells, or PBMCs.

The CDR3 has 16 amino acids. CDR1 and CDR2 (germline): SGDLS, YYNGEE. Trimming cost V 3 bases and J 4 bases; bases outside gene matches: 11. Original analysis: Estimation of nucleated cell counts relied on the amplification of reference gene primers. The method was immunoSEQ multiplex PCR; TCRdb's version includes in-frame clones alone and lacks a portion of them. V, J and clone size were drawn from that table, and D and trimming were deduced from the DNA. The sample yields around 87,000 clones, roughly 79% seen once. The chain recombines TRBV9 with TRBJ2-7; TRBD1 matches at 9 bases. The TCR originated in a woman of 80 years or more with acute or convalescent COVID-19. The material sequenced was peripheral blood. The CDR3 reads CASSAHRTGEMYEQYF. The CDR3 region has the DNA TGTGCCAGCAGCGCCCACCGGACAGGGGAAATGTACGAGCAGTACTTC.